A single sample is the source of the 28 T cell receptor beta chains below, sequenced in a study of regulatory T cells in long-lasting Graves disease. Specified time point: persistent/refractory GD, antithyroid drugs over 5 years with positive TRAb. TCR sequences were obtained from RNA taken from PBMCs. In building TCR beta libraries, iRepertoire HTBI primers were used together with Arm-PCR of CDR3 regions. TCRdb processed the multiplex PCR reads anew with MiXCR; each CDR3 protein has one entry. This table has about 310,000 distinct CDR3 sequences, around 20% appearing once. This material consisted of peripheral blood mononuclear cells (PBMCs), taken when the disease was refractory, from a patient treated with antithyroid drugs. These receptors all stem from a female donor with Graves disease.

This clonotype was seen many times. J is TRBJ2-7 and V is TRBV27; a weak D match, TRBD2 (5 bases). In germline, CDR1 is MNHEY, CDR2 SMNVEV (reference sequence). The CDR3 spans 13 residues. Trimming stripped 6 bases from V and 0 bases from J, with 9 bases between. DNA of the CDR3: TGTGCCAGCAGAGACACTAGCTCCTACGAGCAGTACTTC. Amino acids: CASRDTSSYEQYF.

The V and J genes are TRBV19 and TRBJ2-2, with unresolved D. Germline V CDR1 and CDR2: LNHDA, SQIVND (reference sequence). The CDR3 sequence is 11 residues long. Trimming shortened V by 7 bases and J by 8 bases, and 8 bases separated the two germline ends. CDR3 loop: CASTHRGELFF. Written as DNA, the CDR3 is TGTGCCAGTACCCATCGGGGGGAGCTGTTTTTT.

This clonotype turned up a few times. The chain recombines TRBV6-5 with TRBJ2-7; 7 bases are a match to TRBD2. Germline V CDR1 and CDR2: MNHEY, SVGAGI. This CDR3 region has 15 residues. The trim removed 2 bases at V and 1 base at J, leaving 5 bases unmatched. For the CDR3, the DNA is TGTGCCAGCAGTTACGGGGCGGGAGAGTCCTACGAGCAGTACTTC. Its translation is CASSYGAGESYEQYF.

This clonotype showed up many times. V gene TRBV7-8 combines with J gene TRBJ2-2; 7 bases align to TRBD2. J lost 3 bases, V lost 5 bases, and 9 bases had no gene match. The CDR3 runs to 16 residues. Germline values: CDR1 SGHVS, CDR2 FQNEAQ. Here the CDR3 reads CASSQRLAVDTGELFF. CDR3 sequence (DNA): TGTGCCAGCAGCCAAAGACTAGCAGTAGACACCGGGGAGCTGTTTTTT.

This clonotype turned up a few times. The chain carries TRBV10-3 and TRBJ2-1; 14 nucleotides line up with TRBD2. The trim removed 10 bases at V and 0 bases at J, leaving 8 bases unmatched. CDR1 and CDR2 from the germline V gene are ENHRY and SYGVKD. The CDR3 has 17 residues. CDR3 protein: CATRTSGRSYSYNEQFF. CDR3 coding DNA: TGTGCCACCCGGACTAGCGGGAGGTCTTACTCCTACAATGAGCAGTTCTTC.

The chain has TRBV9 and TRBJ2-1, with TRBD1 identical over 7 bases. The trim removed 0 bases at V and 3 bases at J, leaving 0 bases unmatched. CDR1 SGDLS and CDR2 YYNGEE come from the germline V gene. The CDR3 covers 14 residues. The CDR3 loop is CASSVGTGYNEQFF. CDR3 bases: TGTGCCAGCAGCGTAGGGACAGGCTACAATGAGCAGTTCTTC. The full variable domain, in which reference TRBV9 and TRBJ2-1 provide the parts outside the CDR3, is DSGVTQTPKHLITATGQRVTLRCSPRSGDLSVYWYQQSLDQGLQFLIQYYNGEERAKGNILERFSAQQFPDLHSELNLSSLELGDSALYFCASSVGTGYNEQFFGPGTRLTVL.

This clonotype was counted between two and nine times. The DNA for the CDR3 is TGCAGCGCTGTGTCAGAAACCTACGAGCAGTACTTC. Encoded protein: CSAVSETYEQYF. This sequence joins TRBV29-1 and TRBJ2-7; D ambiguous. The germline V gene encodes CDR1 SQVTM and CDR2 ANQGSEA. Trimming shortened V by 7 bases and J by 2 bases, and 12 bases separated the two germline ends. The CDR3 covers 12 residues.

V is TRBV20-1 and J is TRBJ1-1, with D unresolved. In germline, CDR1 is DFQATT, CDR2 SNEGSKA (reference sequence). V was pared by 0 bases and J by 1 base, with 9 bases between. CDR3 length: 14 residues. CDR3 DNA sequence: TGCAGTGCTAGAGATCCCGGAACGAACACTGAAGCTTTCTTT. It is translated as CSARDPGTNTEAFF.

This clonotype occurred many times. This chain joins TRBV11-2 and TRBJ2-2; no definite D call. The CDR3 is made up of 11 amino acids. V shed 8 bases and J shed 1 base, with 2 bases lying between them. Germline lookup yields CDR1 SGHAT and CDR2 FQNNGV. For the CDR3, the DNA is TGTGCCAGCGAGAACACCGGGGAGCTGTTTTTT. Its protein is CASENTGELFF. The full variable domain, rest sourced from reference TRBV11-2 and TRBJ2-2, is EAGVAQSPRYKIIEKRQSVAFWCNPISGHATLYWYQQILGQGPKLLIQFQNNGVVDDSQLPKDRFSAERLKGVDSTLKIQPAKLEDSAVYLCASENTGELFFGEGSRLTVL.

To note about this clonotype: This may stem from a read error, because a much larger clone lies one nucleotide away. The chain uses TRBV2 and TRBJ2-5, with a possible D match to TRBD2 (5 bases). The end of the DNA fits TRBJ2-7 better, so the J call may be wrong. CDR3 length equals 14 residues. CDR1 SNHLY and CDR2 FYNNEI come from the germline V gene. In DNA form, the CDR3 reads TGTGCCAGCCGAGCGGCTTACAGCTCCTACGAGCAGTACTTC. Amino acid sequence: CASRAAYSSYEQYF.

This clonotype was observed many times. The V gene is TRBV20-1, the J gene TRBJ1-5, with D possibly TRBD1 on 5 matching bases. V was pared by 1 base and J by 7 bases, with 17 bases between. The CDR3 has 15 residues. Germline V gene data show CDR1 as DFQATT and CDR2 as SNEGSKA (reference sequence). The CDR3 DNA is TGCAGTGCTAGAGCTTTTGTGGCAGGGTTCCAGCCCCAGCATTTT. It is translated as CSARAFVAGFQPQHF.

This clonotype was observed many times. V and J are TRBV2 and TRBJ2-7, with D maybe TRBD1 (5 bases). Germline V gene sequence: CDR1 SNHLY, CDR2 FYNNEI. Deletions cut 1 base from V and 7 bases from J, with 14 bases between. This CDR3 has 14 residues. The CDR3 reads CASSEDLTRGEQYF. The CDR3 DNA reads as TGTGCCAGCAGTGAAGACCTGACAAGGGGTGAGCAGTACTTC.

In this sample, this clonotype turned up many times. The chain combines TRBV3-1 with TRBJ2-5, with 7 bases identical to TRBD1. The CDR3 consists of 14 residues. Germline V lookup: CDR1 LGHDT, CDR2 YNNKEL (reference sequence). V trimming: 1 base; J trimming: 3 bases; junction bases outside the gene matches: 2. CDR3: CASSQAGTEETQYF. The CDR3 DNA sequence: TGTGCCAGCAGCCAAGCCGGGACAGAAGAGACCCAGTACTTC.

V usage is TRBV6-2 or TRBV6-3 and J usage is TRBJ1-1; a weak D match, TRBD1 (6 bases). Trimming cost V 6 bases and J 0 bases, with 14 bases left between them. The CDR3 is 15 residues long. Germline lookup yields CDR1 MNHEY and CDR2 SVGEGT. This CDR3 is CASSRNRDMNTEAFF. The CDR3 DNA follows: TGTGCCAGCAGCCGTAACCGGGACATGAACACTGAAGCTTTCTTT.

The chain couples TRBV30 to TRBJ2-2; 9 bases fit TRBD2. Germline-derived CDR1 and CDR2 are GTSNPN and SVGIG (reference sequence). The CDR3 consists of 17 residues. Losses at the gene ends were 0 bases for V and 2 bases for J; bases not matched to a gene: 7. The DNA for the CDR3 is TGTGCCTGGAGTGTACAAGTAGCGGGAGTAAACACCGGGGAGCTGTTTTTT. Translation gives CAWSVQVAGVNTGELFF.

This clonotype was seen more than once but under ten times. A read error may be the cause here, since a much bigger clone is one base away. The chain uses TRBV6-5 and TRBJ2-1; D call uncertain. This CDR3 region has 12 residues. Germline values: CDR1 MNHEY, CDR2 SVGAGI. V lost 2 bases to trimming and J lost 10 bases, with 9 bases between them. In nucleotides, the CDR3 is TGTGCCAGCAGTTACACCAGTTACGAGCAGTTCTTC. Protein product: CASSYTSYEQFF.

The chain has TRBV7-6 and TRBJ2-5, with unresolved D. Trimming pared 2 bases from V and 2 bases from J, leaving 12 bases between. CDR3 size: 15 residues. The V gene's germline CDR1 is SGHVS and CDR2 FNYEAQ. CDR3 nucleotides: TGTGCCAGCAGCTTATCCCCAGCGCGACAAGAGACCCAGTACTTC. Protein: CASSLSPARQETQYF.

This clonotype was observed at least ten times. The chain combines TRBV27 with TRBJ1-2, with D hard to call. The germline gives CDR1 MNHEY, CDR2 SMNVEV (reference sequence). Trimming took 3 bases from V and 3 from J, leaving 8 bases between them. The CDR3 covers 13 residues. CDR3 protein: CASSFRRDYGYTF. The CDR3 DNA reads TGTGCCAGCAGTTTTCGAAGGGACTATGGCTACACCTTC.

This clonotype was picked up one time. The genes are TRBV18 and TRBJ1-3, with a possible D match to TRBD1 (5 bases). The V gene lost 0 bases and the J gene lost 0 bases, with 9 bases spanning the gap. The CDR3 spans 16 residues. The germline V gene has CDR1 KGHSH and CDR2 LQKENI. CDR3: CASSPPVRASGNTIYF. CDR3 DNA sequence: TGTGCCAGCTCACCACCGGTCAGGGCCTCTGGAAACACCATATATTTT.

This clonotype was counted between two and nine times. The V call is TRBV5-1, the J call TRBJ1-3; 10 bases fit TRBD1. V shed 4 bases, J shed 4 bases, and the junction held 11 bases outside the gene matches. The CDR3 sequence is 17 residues long. CDR1 is SGHRS, CDR2 YFSETQ, per germline. This chain's CDR3 is CASSPSTGGSGGNTIYF. The CDR3 nucleotides read TGCGCCAGCAGCCCCTCGACAGGGGGCTCTGGCGGAAACACCATATATTTT. Full variable domain (missing parts from reference TRBV5-1 and TRBJ1-3): KAGVTQTPRYLIKTRGQQVTLSCSPISGHRSVSWYQQTPGQGLQFLFEYFSETQRNKGNFPGRFSGRQFSNSRSEMNVSTLELGDSALYLCASSPSTGGSGGNTIYFGEGSWLTVV.

This clonotype was observed many times. The chain is built from TRBV15 and TRBJ1-5, with TRBD1 matching over 7 bases. Germline trimming cut 4 bases from V and 4 bases from J; bases unmatched to any gene: 1. CDR1 and CDR2 (germline): LNHNV, YYDKDF (reference sequence). CDR3 length equals 13 residues. The CDR3 coding sequence is TGTGCCACCAGCACGACAGGGAATCAGCCCCAGCATTTT. Translation gives CATSTTGNQPQHF.

With regard to this clonotype: Here the CDR3 omits its conserved ending phenylalanine or tryptophan, so a read error is the likely source. The genes are TRBV9 and TRBJ2-5; 7 nucleotides align to TRBD1. CDR1 and CDR2 (germline): SGDLS, YYNGEE. This CDR3 spans 13 amino acids. Losses at the gene ends were 5 bases for V and 3 bases for J; bases not matched to a gene: 4. The CDR3 region is CASRRQGEETQYL. The CDR3 DNA follows: TGTGCCAGCAGGCGACAGGGAGAAGAGACCCAGTACCTC.

V and J are TRBV9 and TRBJ1-1; tentative D call: TRBD1 (5 bases). The V and J ends lost 0 bases and 4 bases respectively, with 7 bases between them. In germline, CDR1 is SGDLS, CDR2 YYNGEE. This CDR3 contains 13 residues. CDR3 bases: TGTGCCAGCAGCGTAGAGGGGTTCACTGAAGCTTTCTTT. It specifies CASSVEGFTEAFF.

V gene TRBV20-1 combines with J gene TRBJ2-5, with D possibly TRBD2 on 5 matching bases. Germline lookup yields CDR1 DFQATT and CDR2 SNEGSKA (reference sequence). This CDR3 is built from 13 residues. Deletions cut 4 bases from V and 5 bases from J, with 14 bases between. CDR3 sequence (DNA): TGCAGTGCTATTCCAGGACTTGGGGAGACCCAGTACTTC. It codes for CSAIPGLGETQYF.

The CDR3 nucleotides are TGTGCCAGCAGCAATTGGTGGGCTTATGGCTACACCTTC. Translation: CASSNWWAYGYTF. The chain is built from TRBV9 and TRBJ1-2, with D uncertain. Between the trimmed V and J ends, which lost 4 bases and 5 bases, there was a span of 12 bases. CDR3 size: 13 residues. Germline V gene sequence: CDR1 SGDLS, CDR2 YYNGEE.

There are many counts of this clonotype. This chain links TRBV12-3 or TRBV12-4 with TRBJ2-7; TRBD1 matches 7 bases. The CDR3 length is 15 residues. Unmatched junction bases numbered 12, after V lost 6 bases and J lost 4 bases. The CDR3: CASSIQSTGRYEQYF. DNA for the CDR3: TGTGCCAGCAGCATTCAATCGACAGGGAGATACGAGCAGTACTTC.

This clonotype was seen at least ten times. A junction boundary mismatches the germline segment, possibly from a read error. This chain connects TRBV28 to TRBJ1-3; D not resolved. Per the germline V gene, CDR1 is MDHEN and CDR2 is SYDVKM. The CDR3 is 14 residues long. CDR3 coding DNA: TGTGCCAGCAGTTTCCACACCTCTAGAAACACCATATATTTT. This encodes CASSFHTSRNTIYF.

The table lists this clonotype with a few counts. The chain has TRBV7-9 and TRBJ2-7; D possibly corresponds to TRBD2 (5 bases). Germline V gene sequence: CDR1 SEHNR, CDR2 FQNEAQ (reference sequence). This CDR3 region has 14 residues. Trimming shortened V by 2 bases and J by 2 bases, and 10 bases separated the two germline ends. CDR3 sequence: CASSLFGETYEQYF. CDR3 sequence (DNA): TGTGCCAGCAGCTTATTTGGGGAGACCTACGAGCAGTACTTC.